This entry is about one T cell receptor beta chain. Each CDR3 protein is one row after TCRdb ran MiXCR on the 5' RACE reads. The sample lists about 550,000 distinct CDR3 sequences, 15% to 20% occurring once. The source of the sample is a study of T cells after yellow fever vaccination. V was pared by 5 bases and J by 4 bases, with 14 bases between. There are 14 residues in the CDR3. The germline gives CDR1 SEHNR, CDR2 FQNEAQ (reference sequence). This chain uses TRBV7-9 with TRBJ2-5, with D perhaps matching TRBD1 or TRBD2 (5 bases each). The TCR was taken from a young man who received the YFV17D yellow fever vaccine. Sequences were derived from PBMCs, sampled 15 days after the yellow fever booster vaccination. The CDR3 reads CASSPGRILETQYF. CDR3 DNA sequence: TGTGCCAGCAGCCCGGGACGGATCCTAGAGACCCAGTACTTC. The variable domain in full, completed from reference TRBV7-9 and TRBJ2-5, reads DTGVSQNPRHKITKRGQNVTFRCDPISEHNRLYWYRQTLGQGPEFLTYFQNEAQLEKSRLLSDRFSAERPKGSFSTLEIQRTEQGDSAMYLCASSPGRILETQYFGPGTRLLVL.